This T cell receptor beta chain was captured by sequencing in a study of shared clonotypes between healthy human individuals (dated by TCRdb to about 2020). Background for the entire study: The cohort included three men and two women between 18 and 49 years of age. Per donor, three plates each were used for CD4 naive and CD4 memory, two for CD8 naive, and one for CD8 memory. The study deeply sequenced blood TCR repertoires of about 5 healthy adults to estimate repertoire size and the extent of clonotype sharing between individuals. To increase sequencing depth and limit assay-specific biases, different laboratories used diverse techniques to prepare libraries and sequence TCR repertoires. Between about 0.85 and 9.5 billion PBMCs per donor were obtained by leukapheresis. General study outcomes and caveats: Only blood was sampled, and tissue TCR repertoires likely differ from those in blood. Pairwise subsampling led to the expectation that sequencing depth would affect the degree of clonotype sharing among donors. Even with the large sequencing depth, rarefaction of the sorted-subset datasets indicated that sequencing was incomplete. Across four donors, approximately 5% of naive CD4, approximately 3.5% of naive CD8, 2.3% of memory CD4, and approximately 0.4% of memory CD8 clonotypes were shared. Estimated clonotype richness was generally larger for naive than for memory subsets. The genetic and exposure-history diversity represented was limited by the small number of donors. Compared with non-shared clonotypes, clonotypes shared by all four sorted-subset donors had higher generation probabilities.

Regarding this clone: Its target antigen remains unknown. No base quality information exists; no much larger clone differs at one position.

The CDR3, from cysteine to phenylalanine, totals 15 residues. Left in the record is the CDR3 DNA by itself, 45 bases read in frame from the first base. The germline V gene supplies CDR1 SGHDT and CDR2 YYEEEE. The V and J ends are trimmed by 3 bases and 6 bases, leaving 15 bases between them. Using the deep immunoSEQ assay, TCR CDR3 regions were amplified from genomic DNA by multiplex PCR. For each cell subset, the extracted genomic DNA was distributed evenly across all wells of several immunoSEQ 96-well plates, and each plate served as one replicate. For sorted subsets, approximately 200 ng of genomic DNA, equivalent to around 30,000 T cell genomes, went into each replicate PCR. Purified libraries were quantified with a Qubit 3.0 fluorometer, sized on a Bioanalyzer 2100, and re-quantified with the KAPA Library Quantification kit. A separate single-read 150-cycle Illumina NextSeq 550 flow cell was used to sequence each immunoSEQ 96-well plate. Per the original workflow: Because the immunoSEQ output included only junctional sequences and no quality scores, the filtering could not be the same as the filtering used for full-length reads. To assign V/J genes and CDR3, sequences were annotated using PyIR, a Python wrapper for IgBLAST v1.9, with IMGT germline references. Any read was removed if the V/J assignment was weak (E-value above 1e-6), the CDR3 was missing, or the read contained stop codons, out-of-frame junctions, or ambiguous translated residues. V3J clonotypes were defined as sequences sharing the same inferred V gene, J gene, and CDR3 amino acid sequence. The percentage overlap between two repertoires was calculated by dividing the number of shared unique clonotypes by the size of the smaller repertoire. Three approaches were used to assess repertoire richness: RTK rarefaction, the Chao1 estimator, and Recon v2.1 estimates of unobserved clonotypes. OLGA was used to compute generation probabilities for all TCRbeta clonotypes that the gDNA method yielded from several donors. TCRdb holds this immuneACCESS table with in-frame rearrangements only. Some clones are missing; in checked studies, unresolved V genes explain under half, and the rest has no known cause. The D gene and trimming were derived from the DNA, and the V and J assignments and clone size from that table. A total of a few million clones appear in this sample, roughly 95% of them only once. The top ten clonotypes cover 0.1% to 0.15% of the sample.

The donors were healthy, HIV-negative adults who had no recently reported acute infections or vaccinations. All donors were Caucasian adults living in Nashville, Tennessee, USA. CD4+ T cells were enriched by magnetic negative selection, after which naive cells were positively selected on CD45RA and the negative fraction was taken as the memory subset. After blood collection by leukapheresis, PBMCs were isolated using Ficoll-Histopaque density gradient centrifugation and then cryopreserved in the vapor phase of liquid nitrogen. Analytical flow cytometry was used to check the purity and quantity of every magnetically sorted T cell population. Genomic DNA was isolated from every sorted fraction and measured by UV absorbance on a Nanodrop 2000c.

The receptor's source is a man younger than 35 in good health. The sequenced sample consisted of naive CD4+ T cells sorted from blood. This specimen's cell subset or site label, interpreted: CD45RA+ positively selected. This chain is built from TRBV5-6 and TRBJ2-2; the D gene is possibly TRBD1 or TRBD2, each agreeing over 5 bases. The encoded CDR3 is CASSYGTLPPGELFF. Here is the DNA: TGTGCCAGCAGCTACGGGACCCTCCCCCCCGGGGAGCTGTTTTTT.